The following is a T cell receptor (beta chain) sequence with its context. Its binding antigen is unknown. The sample holds no much larger clone one base away, and base qualities are not on file. The sample's treatment or condition label, in plain terms: some 19 received Ad26.COV2.S at low or high dose, single or two shots; about 5 received placebo; per-sample allocation not given. For vaccine and placebo recipients, repertoires were sequenced using samples collected on day 63 after the first injection. In Cohort 1b, 25 or so adults aged 18-55 years were enrolled at a single site in Boston, USA, between 29 July and 7 August 2020. Ad26.COV2.S was a replication-incompetent adenovirus type 26 vector that expressed a prefusion-stabilized SARS-CoV-2 spike protein derived from the original Wuhan strain. From a lookup of the germline V gene, CDR1 and CDR2 are KGHDR and SFDVKD. V was cut back by 6 bases and J by 3 bases, leaving a gap of 10 bases between them. The CDR3 starts with the cysteine, ends with the phenylalanine, and has 13 residues. CDR3 DNA is the only sequence kept; it has 39 bases, read in frame from the first base.

The data were obtained in a study of Ad26.COV2.S vaccination and SARS-CoV-2 variants (dated by TCRdb to the early 2020s). About the study as a whole: Vaccine-arm donors came from COV1001, a multicentre, randomized, double-blind, placebo-controlled phase I-IIa trial of Ad26.COV2.S in healthy adults. Ad26.COV2.S was given intramuscularly at 5x10^10 or 1x10^11 viral particles, as a single shot or as two shots 56 days apart. The specificity and breadth of SARS-CoV-2-reactive T cell receptors after Ad26.COV2.S vaccination were assessed by TCRbeta repertoire sequencing. The TCR-sequenced set comprised around 32 samples: about 19 Ad26.COV2.S vaccine recipients, 5 placebo recipients and 8 SARS-CoV-2 convalescent individuals. Trial participants were randomized into five groups of five: low-dose or high-dose Ad26.COV2.S given once or twice, or placebo on both occasions. Investigators remained blinded to trial group allocation during experiments and outcome assessment.

TCRbeta CDR3 regions were sequenced with the immunoSEQ Assay. After extraction, genomic DNA underwent amplification by bias-controlled multiplex PCR, followed by high-throughput sequencing. Concerning the study's data processing: To quantify the absolute abundance of every unique TCRbeta CDR3 region, sequences were collapsed and filtered. T cell fraction was estimated by normalizing TCRbeta template counts to usable DNA, which was measured by amplifying reference genes present in all nucleated cells. Repertoire TCRs were annotated as SARS-CoV-2-specific by exact matching of V gene, CDR3 amino acid sequence and J gene to a known reactive TCR set. The reference SARS-CoV-2 TCR set was derived from MIRA and filtered for enrichment in COVID-19-positive ImmuneCODE repertoires, a step that removed public or cross-reactive TCRs. Using the MIRA antigens, annotated TCRs were further analysed by specific ORF or by position within an ORF. Breadth was defined as the number of annotated unique rearrangements divided by the total number of unique productive rearrangements, and depth was defined as the summed frequency of the annotated unique rearrangements. Group comparisons of TCR breadth used two-sided Wilcoxon rank-sum tests. In TCRdb, the immuneACCESS table is reduced to in-frame sequences with V and J assigned. These tables do not hold every clone; where another copy was compared, an unresolved V gene accounts for under half, and the others remain unexplained. V and J calls and clone size are given by that table; D and trimming were obtained from the DNA. The sample contains fewer than 900,000 clones, roughly 90% of them found a single time. Clones ranked in the top ten supply approximately 1.5% of the sample.

The investigation overall reported the following: Vaccine and placebo recipients had similar non-spike TCR breadth, a finding consistent with the vaccine containing only spike. The study was not powered for comparison of responses between vaccine doses or regimens. Substantial breadth of spike-specific CD8+ and CD4+ T cell responses was reported after vaccination. The authors noted that total T cell responses may have been underestimated by the TCR breadth and depth analyses. Compared with placebo recipients, Ad26.COV2.S recipients showed higher spike-specific TCR breadth (P = 0.0014).

This TCR was recovered from a person between 18 and 65 years old who received the Ad26.COV2.S COVID-19 vaccine or a placebo. The sequencing here drew on peripheral blood, taken in a trial of Ad26.COV2.S vaccine versus placebo. The chain employs TRBV24-1 and TRBJ1-2, with TRBD1 perhaps the D gene, on 6 matching bases. The nucleotides are TGTGCCACCAGTCACAGGGAATACTATGGCTACACCTTC. Translated, this gives CATSHREYYGYTF.